The sequence of this TCR beta chain was determined in a study of cytomegalovirus exposure and HLA in healthy donors. The V end was cut by 1 base, the J end by 8 bases, with 8 bases between. CDR3 length: 12 amino acids. Germline CDR1 and CDR2: MDHEN and SYDVKM. A note on this clone: Its matching antigen is unknown.

Findings and caveats of the study: Most subjects had HLA-A and HLA-B alleles reportedly predicted accurately by TCR beta sequences. The study put 150 to 200 TCR beta chains on its list as cytomegalovirus-associated.

Primers: 60 Vbeta forward and 13 Jbeta reverse. Data came from immunoSEQ multiplex PCR; TCRdb stores just in-frame clones and leaves some out. The sample includes 110,000 to 150,000 clones, 70% of them seen just once. Sequencing was performed on PBMCs. V is TRBV28 and J is TRBJ1-2; maybe TRBD1 (5 bases). The sequence was obtained from an older woman in good health and CMV-seropositive. This chain's CDR3 is CASSLSGDGYTF. CDR3 DNA: TGTGCCAGCAGTTTATCGGGGGACGGCTACACCTTC.